The rows below give T cell receptor beta chains drawn from one sample of a study of cytomegalovirus exposure and HLA in healthy donors. TCRdb's table, derived via immunoSEQ multiplex PCR, lists solely in-frame clones and lacks some. The sample contains some 120,000 clones, around nine tenths of which appear only once. The sample was PBMCs. Receptors originate from a man younger than 45 in good health and CMV-seronegative. CDR3s include the opening cysteine and the closing phenylalanine or tryptophan. Fields, in order: V gene, D gene, clone size, J gene, CDR3 protein, CDR3 DNA. D genes are given only for firm matches. Only part of the rows carry a size: once, few, many, or a class if the clone is expanded.

TRBV6-6	TRBD1	.	TRBJ2-1	CASTGTGRNEQFF	TGTGCCAGCACCGGGACAGGTCGAAATGAGCAGTTCTTC
TRBV5-6	TRBD1	.	TRBJ1-5	CASSWGQSNQPQHF	TGTGCCAGCAGCTGGGGACAGAGTAATCAGCCCCAGCATTTT
TRBV7-9	TRBD1	.	TRBJ2-2	CASSPTGGRDTGELFF	TGTGCCAGCAGCCCGACAGGGGGCAGGGACACCGGGGAGCTGTTTTTT
TRBV11-2	.	.	TRBJ1-1	CASSSSMNTEAFF	TGTGCCAGCAGCTCTAGTATGAACACTGAAGCTTTCTTT
TRBV7-9	.	.	TRBJ2-7	CASSPLGGLLNYEQYF	TGTGCCAGCAGCCCGTTAGGAGGCCTCCTAAACTACGAGCAGTACTTC
TRBV6-5	TRBD1	.	TRBJ1-1	CASRGQLNTEAFF	TGTGCCAGCAGGGGACAGTTGAACACTGAAGCTTTCTTT
TRBV10-3	TRBD1	once	TRBJ1-2	CAITEGLGTGHNYGYTF	TGTGCCATCACCGAGGGGCTCGGGACAGGGCATAACTATGGCTACACCTTC
TRBV4-2	.	.	TRBJ2-7	CASSPLAASSYEQYF	TGTGCCAGCAGCCCCTTAGCGGCAAGCTCCTACGAGCAGTACTTC
TRBV4-1	.	.	TRBJ1-1	CASSQTGFQTEAFF	TGCGCCAGCAGCCAAACAGGGTTCCAAACTGAAGCTTTCTTT
TRBV7-2	TRBD1	few	TRBJ2-3	CASSLATGLEDTQYF	TGTGCCAGCAGCTTAGCGACAGGGTTGGAAGATACGCAGTATTTT
TRBV5-1	.	.	TRBJ1-2	CASSPDRVGGYTF	TGCGCCAGCAGCCCCGACAGAGTAGGAGGCTACACCTTC